This record covers a single TCR beta chain. The antigen is unknown. This sample stems from a study of radiation and T cells in renal cell carcinoma. General observations from the study: From baseline, blood top tumor clonotypes peaked at 2 weeks post-radiation. No pretreatment tumor biopsies were available for baseline clonotypes.

CDR3 size: 14 residues. Germline values: CDR1 SEHNR, CDR2 FQNEAQ (reference sequence). J lost 5 bases, V lost 3 bases, and 3 bases had no gene match. Sequencing was performed with immunoSEQ multiplex PCR; in TCRdb, only in-frame clones are kept and a portion is missing. The profile covers under 55,000 clones, with 83% appearing a single time and around 31% taken by the ten largest. Time point: baseline pretreatment blood. Treatment noted: 15 Gy SBRT to primary tumor, nephrectomy 4 weeks later. Serial blood draws occurred at baseline and 2 and 4 weeks post-SBRT. Clear cell pathology was present in this patient's renal cell carcinoma.

Sequences were derived from blood, sampled from a patient whose treatment included radiotherapy and nephrectomy. J is TRBJ2-5 and V is TRBV7-9, with 10 bases lining up with TRBD2. The origin of this receptor is a woman aged 70 to 79 with renal cell carcinoma. The CDR3 here is CASSFFSGRETQYF. The CDR3 coding sequence is TGTGCCAGCAGCTTTTTTAGCGGGAGGGAGACCCAGTACTTC.